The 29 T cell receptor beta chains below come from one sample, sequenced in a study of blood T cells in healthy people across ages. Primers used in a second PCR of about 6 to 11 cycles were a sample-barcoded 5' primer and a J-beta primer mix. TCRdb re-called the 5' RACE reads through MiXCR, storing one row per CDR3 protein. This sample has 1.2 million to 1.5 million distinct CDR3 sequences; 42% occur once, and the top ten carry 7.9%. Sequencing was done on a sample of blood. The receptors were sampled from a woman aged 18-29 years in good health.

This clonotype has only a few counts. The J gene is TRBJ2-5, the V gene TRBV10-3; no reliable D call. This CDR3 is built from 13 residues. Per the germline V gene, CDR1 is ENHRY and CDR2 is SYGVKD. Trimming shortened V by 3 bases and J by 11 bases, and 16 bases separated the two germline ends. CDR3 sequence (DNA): TGTGCCATCAGTGAAGACCCTTACAATGAGCAGTACTTC. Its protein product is CAISEDPYNEQYF.

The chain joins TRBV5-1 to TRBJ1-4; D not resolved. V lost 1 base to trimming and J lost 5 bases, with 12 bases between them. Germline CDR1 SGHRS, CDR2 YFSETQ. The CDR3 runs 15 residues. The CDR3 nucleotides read TGCGCCAGCAGCTTGATTTCAGAAAAAAATGAAAAACTGTTTTTT. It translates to CASSLISEKNEKLFF. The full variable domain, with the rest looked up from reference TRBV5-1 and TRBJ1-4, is KAGVTQTPRYLIKTRGQQVTLSCSPISGHRSVSWYQQTPGQGLQFLFEYFSETQRNKGNFPGRFSGRQFSNSRSEMNVSTLELGDSALYLCASSLISEKNEKLFFGSGTQLSVL.

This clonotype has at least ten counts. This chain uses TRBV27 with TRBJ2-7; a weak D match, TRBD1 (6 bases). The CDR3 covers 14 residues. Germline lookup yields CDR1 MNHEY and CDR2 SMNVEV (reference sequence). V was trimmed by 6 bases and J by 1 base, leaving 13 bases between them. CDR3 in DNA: TGTGCCAGCAGCTTTCGGACAGATTCCTACGAGCAGTACTTC. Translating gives CASSFRTDSYEQYF.

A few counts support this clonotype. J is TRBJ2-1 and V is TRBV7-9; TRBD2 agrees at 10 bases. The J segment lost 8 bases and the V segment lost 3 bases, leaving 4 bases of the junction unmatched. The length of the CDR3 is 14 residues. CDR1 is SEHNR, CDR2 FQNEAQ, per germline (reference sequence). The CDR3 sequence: CASSFGLAAHEQFF. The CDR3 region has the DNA TGTGCCAGCAGCTTCGGACTAGCGGCCCATGAGCAGTTCTTC.

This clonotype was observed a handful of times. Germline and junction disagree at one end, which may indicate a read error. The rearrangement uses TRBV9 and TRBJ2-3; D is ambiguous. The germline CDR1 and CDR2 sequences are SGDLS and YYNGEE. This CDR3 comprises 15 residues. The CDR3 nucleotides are TGTGCCAGCAGCGCCACCAGCCCGCGCACAGATACTCAGTATTTT. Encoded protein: CASSATSPRTDTQYF.

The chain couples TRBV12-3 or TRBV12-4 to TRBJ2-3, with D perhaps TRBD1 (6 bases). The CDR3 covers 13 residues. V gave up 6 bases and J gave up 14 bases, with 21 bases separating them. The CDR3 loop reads CASSPTGLEPGYF. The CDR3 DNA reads TGTGCCAGCAGCCCAACAGGGTTGGAGCCCGGGTATTTT.

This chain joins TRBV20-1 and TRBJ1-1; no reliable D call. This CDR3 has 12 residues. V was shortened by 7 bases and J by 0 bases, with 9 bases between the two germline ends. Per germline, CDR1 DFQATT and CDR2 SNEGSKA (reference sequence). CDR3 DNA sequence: TGCAGTGTTAAGGAGGTGAACACTGAAGCTTTCTTT. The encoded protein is CSVKEVNTEAFF.

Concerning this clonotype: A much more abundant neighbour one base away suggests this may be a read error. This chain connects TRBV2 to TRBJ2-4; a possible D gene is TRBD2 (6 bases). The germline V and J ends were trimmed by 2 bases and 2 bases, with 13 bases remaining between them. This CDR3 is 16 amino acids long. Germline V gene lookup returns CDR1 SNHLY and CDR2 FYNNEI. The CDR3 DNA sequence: TGTGCCAGCAGTGAAAGCAGGGCGGGGACCAAAAACATTCAGTACTTC. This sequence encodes CASSESRAGTKNIQYF.

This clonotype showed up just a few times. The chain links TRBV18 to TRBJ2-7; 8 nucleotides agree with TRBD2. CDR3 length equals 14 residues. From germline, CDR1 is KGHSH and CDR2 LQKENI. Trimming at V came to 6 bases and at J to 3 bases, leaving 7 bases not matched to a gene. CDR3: CASSTGTRNYEQYF. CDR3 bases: TGTGCCAGCTCCACCGGGACTAGGAACTACGAGCAGTACTTC.

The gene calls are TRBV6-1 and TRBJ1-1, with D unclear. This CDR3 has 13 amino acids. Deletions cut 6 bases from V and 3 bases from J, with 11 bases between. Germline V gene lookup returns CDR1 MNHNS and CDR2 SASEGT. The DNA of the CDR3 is TGTGCCAGCAGCTACACCATGGACACTGAAGCTTTCTTT. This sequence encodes CASSYTMDTEAFF.

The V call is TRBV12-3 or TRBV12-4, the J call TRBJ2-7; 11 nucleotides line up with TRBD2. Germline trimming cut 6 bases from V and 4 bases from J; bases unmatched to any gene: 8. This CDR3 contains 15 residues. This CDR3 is CASRPGTSGEYEQYF. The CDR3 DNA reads TGTGCCAGCAGACCTGGGACTAGCGGAGAGTACGAGCAGTACTTC.

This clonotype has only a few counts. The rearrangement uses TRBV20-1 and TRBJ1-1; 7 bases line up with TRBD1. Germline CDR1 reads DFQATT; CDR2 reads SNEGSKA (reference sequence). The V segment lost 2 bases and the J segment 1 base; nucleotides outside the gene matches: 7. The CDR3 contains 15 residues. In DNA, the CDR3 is TGCAGTGCTAGAACTACAGGGGCGAAGAACACTGAAGCTTTCTTT. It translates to CSARTTGAKNTEAFF.

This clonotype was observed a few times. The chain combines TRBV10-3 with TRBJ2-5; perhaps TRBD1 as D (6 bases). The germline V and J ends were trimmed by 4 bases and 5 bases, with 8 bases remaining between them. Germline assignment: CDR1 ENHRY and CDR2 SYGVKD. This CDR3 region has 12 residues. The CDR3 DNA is TGTGCCATCAGTGCAGGGGTGGAGACCCAGTACTTC. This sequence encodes CAISAGVETQYF.

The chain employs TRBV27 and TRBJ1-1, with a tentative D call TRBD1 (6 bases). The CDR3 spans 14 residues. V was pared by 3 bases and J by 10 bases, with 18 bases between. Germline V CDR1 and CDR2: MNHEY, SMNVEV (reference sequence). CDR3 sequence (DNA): TGTGCCAGCAGTTTTGCCGGGACACCGTGGGTAGCTTTCTTT. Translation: CASSFAGTPWVAFF.

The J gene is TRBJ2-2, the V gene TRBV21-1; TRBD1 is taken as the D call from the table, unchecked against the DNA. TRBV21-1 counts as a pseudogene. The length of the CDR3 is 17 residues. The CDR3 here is CASRDRPLIPNTGELFF. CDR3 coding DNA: TGTGCCAGCAGGGACAGGCCCCTGATTCCGAACACCGGGGAGCTGTTTTTT.

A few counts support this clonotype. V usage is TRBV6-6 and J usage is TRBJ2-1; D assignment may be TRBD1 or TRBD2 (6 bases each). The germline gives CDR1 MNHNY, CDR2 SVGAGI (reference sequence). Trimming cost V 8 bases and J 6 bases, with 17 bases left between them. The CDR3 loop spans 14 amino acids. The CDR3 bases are TGTGCCAGCGGGGGGCTAGCACTTGGCAATGAGCAGTTCTTC. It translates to CASGGLALGNEQFF.

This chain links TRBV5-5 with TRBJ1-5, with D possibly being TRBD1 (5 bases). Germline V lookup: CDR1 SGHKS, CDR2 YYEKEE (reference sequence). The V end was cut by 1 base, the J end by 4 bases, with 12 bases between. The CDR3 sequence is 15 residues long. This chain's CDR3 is CASSLKTGGNQPQHF. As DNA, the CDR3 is TGTGCCAGCAGCTTGAAAACTGGGGGAAATCAGCCCCAGCATTTT.

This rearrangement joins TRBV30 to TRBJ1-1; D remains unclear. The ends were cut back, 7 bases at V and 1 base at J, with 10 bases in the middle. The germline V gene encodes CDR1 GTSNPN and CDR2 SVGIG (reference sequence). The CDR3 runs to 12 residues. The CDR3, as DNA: TGTGCCTATCGGACTGGGAACACTGAAGCTTTCTTT. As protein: CAYRTGNTEAFF.

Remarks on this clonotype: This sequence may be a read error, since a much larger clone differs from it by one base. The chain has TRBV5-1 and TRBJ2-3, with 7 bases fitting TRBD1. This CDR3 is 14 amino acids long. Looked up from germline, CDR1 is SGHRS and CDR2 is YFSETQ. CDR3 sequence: CASSPWTGTDMQYF. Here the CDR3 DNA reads TGCGCCAGCAGCCCCTGGACAGGAACAGATATGCAGTATTTT.

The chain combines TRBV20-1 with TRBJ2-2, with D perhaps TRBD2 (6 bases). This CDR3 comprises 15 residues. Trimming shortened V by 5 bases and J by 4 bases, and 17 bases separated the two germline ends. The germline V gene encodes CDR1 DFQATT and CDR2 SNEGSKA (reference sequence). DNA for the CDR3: TGCAGTGCTCTTCCCCGCGGGCGGGGCACCGGGGAGCTGTTTTTT. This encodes CSALPRGRGTGELFF.

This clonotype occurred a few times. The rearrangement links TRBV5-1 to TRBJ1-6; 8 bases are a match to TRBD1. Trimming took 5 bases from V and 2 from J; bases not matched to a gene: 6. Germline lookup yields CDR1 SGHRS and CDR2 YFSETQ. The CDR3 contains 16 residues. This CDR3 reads CASSPDRETYNSPLHF. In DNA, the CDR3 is TGCGCCAGCAGTCCGGACAGGGAGACCTATAATTCACCCCTCCACTTT.

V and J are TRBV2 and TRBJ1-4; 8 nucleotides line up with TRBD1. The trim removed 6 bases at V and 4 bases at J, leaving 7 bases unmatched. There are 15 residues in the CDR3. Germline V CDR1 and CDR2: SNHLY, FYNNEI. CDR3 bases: TGTGCCAGCAGAGACCAGGGGGCCAGTAATGAAAAACTGTTTTTT. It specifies CASRDQGASNEKLFF.

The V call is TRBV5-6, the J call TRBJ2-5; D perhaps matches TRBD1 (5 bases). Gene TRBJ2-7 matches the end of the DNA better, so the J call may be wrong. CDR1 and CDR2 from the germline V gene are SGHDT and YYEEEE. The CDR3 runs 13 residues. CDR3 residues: CASSSPDTYEQYF. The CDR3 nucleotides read TGTGCCAGCAGCTCCCCGGACACTTACGAGCAGTACTTC.

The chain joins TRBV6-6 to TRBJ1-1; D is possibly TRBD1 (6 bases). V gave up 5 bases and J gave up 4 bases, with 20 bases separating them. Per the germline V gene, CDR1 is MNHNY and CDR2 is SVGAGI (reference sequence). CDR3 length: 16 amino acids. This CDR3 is CASSPLGGGARTEAFF. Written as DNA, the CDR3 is TGTGCCAGCAGTCCGCTGGGCGGGGGGGCGCGCACTGAAGCTTTCTTT.

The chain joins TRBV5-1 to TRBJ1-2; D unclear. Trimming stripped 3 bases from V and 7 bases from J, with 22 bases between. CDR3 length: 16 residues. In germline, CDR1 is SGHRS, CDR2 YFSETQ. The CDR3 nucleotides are TGCGCCAGCAGCTCTGACACGACCGACCTAGGAGGTGGCTACACCTTC. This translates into CASSSDTTDLGGGYTF. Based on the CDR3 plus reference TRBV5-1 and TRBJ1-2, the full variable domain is KAGVTQTPRYLIKTRGQQVTLSCSPISGHRSVSWYQQTPGQGLQFLFEYFSETQRNKGNFPGRFSGRQFSNSRSEMNVSTLELGDSALYLCASSSDTTDLGGGYTFGSGTRLTVV.

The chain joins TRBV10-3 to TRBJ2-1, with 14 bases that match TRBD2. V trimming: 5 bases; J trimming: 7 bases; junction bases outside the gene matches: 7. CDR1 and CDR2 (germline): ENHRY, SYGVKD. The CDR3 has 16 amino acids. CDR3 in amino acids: CAISLTSGRAGNEQFF. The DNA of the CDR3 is TGTGCCATCAGTCTGACTAGCGGGAGGGCCGGGAATGAGCAGTTCTTC.

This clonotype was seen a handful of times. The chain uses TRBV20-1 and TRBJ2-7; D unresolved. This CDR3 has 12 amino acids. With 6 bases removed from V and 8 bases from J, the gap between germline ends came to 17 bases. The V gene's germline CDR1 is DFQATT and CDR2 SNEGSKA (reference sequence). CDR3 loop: CSATDVGFQQYF. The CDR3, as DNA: TGCAGTGCCACTGACGTAGGGTTTCAGCAGTACTTC.

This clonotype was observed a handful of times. The chain's CDR3 is CSARRDGSTDTQYF. DNA for the CDR3: TGCAGTGCTAGGCGGGACGGAAGCACAGATACGCAGTATTTT. V usage is TRBV20-1 and J usage is TRBJ2-3; perhaps TRBD2 as D (6 bases). The CDR3 has 14 residues. Germline V gene lookup returns CDR1 DFQATT and CDR2 SNEGSKA (reference sequence). With 3 bases removed from V and 0 bases from J, the gap between germline ends came to 10 bases.

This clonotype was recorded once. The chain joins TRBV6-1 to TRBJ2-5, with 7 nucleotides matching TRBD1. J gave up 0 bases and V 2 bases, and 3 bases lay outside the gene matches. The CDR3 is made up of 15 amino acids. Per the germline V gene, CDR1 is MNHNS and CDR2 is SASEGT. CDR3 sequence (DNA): TGTGCCAGCAGTGAACAGGGACAGTACCAAGAGACCCAGTACTTC. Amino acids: CASSEQGQYQETQYF.